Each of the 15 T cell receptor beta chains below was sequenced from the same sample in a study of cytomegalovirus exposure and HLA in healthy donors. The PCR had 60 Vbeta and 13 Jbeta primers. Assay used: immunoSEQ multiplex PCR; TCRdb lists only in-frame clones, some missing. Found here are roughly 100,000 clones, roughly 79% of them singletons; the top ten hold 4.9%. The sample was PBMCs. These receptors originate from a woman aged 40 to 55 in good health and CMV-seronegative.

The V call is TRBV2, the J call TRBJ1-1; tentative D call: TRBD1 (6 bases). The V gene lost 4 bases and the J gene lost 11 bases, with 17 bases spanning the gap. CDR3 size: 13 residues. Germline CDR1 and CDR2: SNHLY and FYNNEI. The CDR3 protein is CASSAARQAGAFF. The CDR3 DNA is TGTGCCAGCAGTGCCGCCCGACAGGCTGGGGCTTTCTTT.

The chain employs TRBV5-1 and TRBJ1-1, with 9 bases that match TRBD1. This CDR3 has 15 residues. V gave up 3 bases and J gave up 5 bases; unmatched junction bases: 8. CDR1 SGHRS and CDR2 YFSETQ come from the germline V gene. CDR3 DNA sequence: TGCGCCAGCAGCTGGGGGGACAGGGAGGGTACTGAAGCTTTCTTT. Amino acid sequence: CASSWGDREGTEAFF. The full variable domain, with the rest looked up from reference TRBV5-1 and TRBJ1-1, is KAGVTQTPRYLIKTRGQQVTLSCSPISGHRSVSWYQQTPGQGLQFLFEYFSETQRNKGNFPGRFSGRQFSNSRSEMNVSTLELGDSALYLCASSWGDREGTEAFFGQGTRLTVV.

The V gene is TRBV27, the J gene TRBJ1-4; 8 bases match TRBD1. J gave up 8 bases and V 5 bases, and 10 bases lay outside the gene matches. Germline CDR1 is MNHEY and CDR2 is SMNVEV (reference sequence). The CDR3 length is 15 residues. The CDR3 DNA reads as TGTGCCAGCAGTGCATCGCAGGGGGCGCCGGAAAAACTGTTTTTT. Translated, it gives CASSASQGAPEKLFF.

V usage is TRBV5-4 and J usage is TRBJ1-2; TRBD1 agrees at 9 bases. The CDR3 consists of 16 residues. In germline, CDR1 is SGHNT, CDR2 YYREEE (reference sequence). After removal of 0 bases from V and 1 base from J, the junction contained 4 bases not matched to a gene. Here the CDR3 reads CASSLARTGDNYGYTF. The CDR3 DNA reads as TGTGCCAGCAGCTTGGCGCGGACAGGGGATAACTATGGCTACACCTTC.

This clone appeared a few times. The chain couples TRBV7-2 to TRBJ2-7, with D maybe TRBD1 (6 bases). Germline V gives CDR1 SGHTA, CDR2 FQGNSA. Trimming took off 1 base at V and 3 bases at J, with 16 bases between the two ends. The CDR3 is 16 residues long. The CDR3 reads CASSLEQGLLIYEQYF. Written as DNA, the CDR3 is TGTGCCAGCAGCTTAGAACAGGGCCTTTTAATCTACGAGCAGTACTTC.

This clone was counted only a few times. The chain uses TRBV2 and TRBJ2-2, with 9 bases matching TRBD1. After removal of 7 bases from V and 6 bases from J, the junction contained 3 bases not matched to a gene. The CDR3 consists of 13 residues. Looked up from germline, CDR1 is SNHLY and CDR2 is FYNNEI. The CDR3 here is CASNRGLSGELFF. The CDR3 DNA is TGTGCCAGCAACAGGGGGCTTTCCGGGGAGCTGTTTTTT.

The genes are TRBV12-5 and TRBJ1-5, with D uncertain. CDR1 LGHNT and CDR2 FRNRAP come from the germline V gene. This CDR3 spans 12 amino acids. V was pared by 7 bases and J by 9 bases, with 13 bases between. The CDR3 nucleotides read TGTGCTAGTGCTCCCCAACTAGGGCCCCAGCATTTT. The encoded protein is CASAPQLGPQHF.

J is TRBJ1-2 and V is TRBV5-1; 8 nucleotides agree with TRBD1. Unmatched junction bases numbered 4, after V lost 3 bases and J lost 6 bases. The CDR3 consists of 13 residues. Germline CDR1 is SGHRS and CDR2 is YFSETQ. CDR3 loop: CASSYYRGDGYTF. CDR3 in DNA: TGCGCCAGCAGCTATTACAGGGGGGATGGCTACACCTTC.

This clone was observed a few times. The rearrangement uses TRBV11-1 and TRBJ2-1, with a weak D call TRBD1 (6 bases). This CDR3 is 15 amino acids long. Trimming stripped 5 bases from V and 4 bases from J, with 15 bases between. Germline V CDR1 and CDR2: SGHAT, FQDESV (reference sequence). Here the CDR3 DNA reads TGTGCCAGCAGCGCGAAGTGGACAGCTTACAATGAGCAGTTCTTC. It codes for CASSAKWTAYNEQFF.

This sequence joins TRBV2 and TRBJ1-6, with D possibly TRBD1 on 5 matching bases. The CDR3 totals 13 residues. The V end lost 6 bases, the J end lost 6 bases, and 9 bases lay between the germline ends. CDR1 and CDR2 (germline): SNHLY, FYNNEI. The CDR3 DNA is TGTGCCAGCAGGAGCGGGGGTAATTCACCCCTCCACTTT. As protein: CASRSGGNSPLHF.

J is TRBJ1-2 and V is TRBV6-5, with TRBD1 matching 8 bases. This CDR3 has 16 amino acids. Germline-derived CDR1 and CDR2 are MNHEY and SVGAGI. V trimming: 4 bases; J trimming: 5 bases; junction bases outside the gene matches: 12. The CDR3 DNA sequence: TGTGCCAGCAGTTCCACCGGACAGGGTAGGGGTTATGGCTACACCTTC. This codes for CASSSTGQGRGYGYTF.

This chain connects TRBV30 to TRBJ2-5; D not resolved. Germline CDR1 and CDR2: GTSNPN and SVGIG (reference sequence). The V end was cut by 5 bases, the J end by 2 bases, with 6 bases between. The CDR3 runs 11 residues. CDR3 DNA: TGTGCCTGGTCGTTTCAAGAGACCCAGTACTTC. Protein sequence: CAWSFQETQYF.

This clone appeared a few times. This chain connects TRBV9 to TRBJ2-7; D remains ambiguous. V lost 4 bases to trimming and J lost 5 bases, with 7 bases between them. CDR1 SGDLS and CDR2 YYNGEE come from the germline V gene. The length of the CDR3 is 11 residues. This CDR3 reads CASSPHHEQYF. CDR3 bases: TGTGCCAGCAGCCCCCATCACGAGCAGTACTTC.

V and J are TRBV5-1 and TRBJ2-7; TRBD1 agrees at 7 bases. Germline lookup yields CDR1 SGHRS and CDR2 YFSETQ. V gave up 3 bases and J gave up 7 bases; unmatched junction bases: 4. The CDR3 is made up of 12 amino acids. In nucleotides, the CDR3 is TGCGCCAGCAGCTCACAGGGGAGAGAGCAGTACTTC. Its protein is CASSSQGREQYF.

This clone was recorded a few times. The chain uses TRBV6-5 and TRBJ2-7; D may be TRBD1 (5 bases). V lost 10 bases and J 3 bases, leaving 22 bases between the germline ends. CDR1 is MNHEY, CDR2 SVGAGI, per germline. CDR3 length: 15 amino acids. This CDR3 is CATLNPGKGNYEQYF. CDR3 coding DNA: TGTGCCACCCTGAACCCTGGGAAGGGGAACTACGAGCAGTACTTC.